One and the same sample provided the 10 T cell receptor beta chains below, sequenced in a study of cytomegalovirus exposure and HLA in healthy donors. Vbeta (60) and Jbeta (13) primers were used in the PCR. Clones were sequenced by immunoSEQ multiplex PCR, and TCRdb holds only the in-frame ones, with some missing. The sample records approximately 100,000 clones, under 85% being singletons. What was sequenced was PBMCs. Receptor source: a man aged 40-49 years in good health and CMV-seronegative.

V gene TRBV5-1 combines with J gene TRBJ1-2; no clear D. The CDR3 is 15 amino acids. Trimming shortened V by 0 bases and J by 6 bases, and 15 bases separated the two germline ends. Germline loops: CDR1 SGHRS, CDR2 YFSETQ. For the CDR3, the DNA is TGCGCCAGCAGCTTGGTTGTTCGGGAATTTGATGGCTACACCTTC. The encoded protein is CASSLVVREFDGYTF.

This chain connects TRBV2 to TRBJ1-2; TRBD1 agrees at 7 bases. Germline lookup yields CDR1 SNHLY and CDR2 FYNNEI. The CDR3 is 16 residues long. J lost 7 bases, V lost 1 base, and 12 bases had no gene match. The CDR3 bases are TGTGCCAGCAGTGAAGTGTCCCCGACAGGGACGGGTGGCTACACCTTC. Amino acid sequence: CASSEVSPTGTGGYTF.

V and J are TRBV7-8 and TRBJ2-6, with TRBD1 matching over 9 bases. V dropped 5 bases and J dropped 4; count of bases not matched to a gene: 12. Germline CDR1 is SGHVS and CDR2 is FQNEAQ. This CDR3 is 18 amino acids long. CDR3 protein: CASSDRQGELTGANVLTF. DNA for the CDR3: TGTGCCAGCAGCGATCGACAGGGGGAGTTAACCGGGGCCAACGTCCTGACTTTC. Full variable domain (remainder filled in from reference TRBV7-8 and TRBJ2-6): GAGVSQSPRYKVAKRGQDVALRCDPISGHVSLFWYQQALGQGPEFLTYFQNEAQLDKSGLPSDRFFAERPEGSVSTLKIQRTQQEDSAVYLCASSDRQGELTGANVLTFGAGSRLTVL.

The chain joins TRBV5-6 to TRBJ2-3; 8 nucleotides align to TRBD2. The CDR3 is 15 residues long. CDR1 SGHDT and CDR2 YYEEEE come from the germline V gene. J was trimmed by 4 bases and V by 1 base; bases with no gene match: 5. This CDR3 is CASSLKRGTSDTQYF. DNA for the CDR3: TGTGCCAGCAGCTTGAAGCGGGGGACGTCAGATACGCAGTATTTT.

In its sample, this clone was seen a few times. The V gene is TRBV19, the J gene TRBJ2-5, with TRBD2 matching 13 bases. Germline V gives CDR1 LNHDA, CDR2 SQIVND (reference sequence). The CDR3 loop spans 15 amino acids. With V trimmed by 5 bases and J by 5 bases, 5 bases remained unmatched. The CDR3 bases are TGTGCCAGTAGTGGAACTAGCGGGGGGGCGGAGACCCAGTACTTC. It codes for CASSGTSGGAETQYF.

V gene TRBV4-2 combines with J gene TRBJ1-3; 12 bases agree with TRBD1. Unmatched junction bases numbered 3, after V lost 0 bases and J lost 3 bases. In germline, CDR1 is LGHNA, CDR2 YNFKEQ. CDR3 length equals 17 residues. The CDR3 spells CASSQEGQGARGNTIYF. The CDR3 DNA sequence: TGTGCCAGCAGCCAAGAGGGACAGGGGGCGCGTGGAAACACCATATATTTT.

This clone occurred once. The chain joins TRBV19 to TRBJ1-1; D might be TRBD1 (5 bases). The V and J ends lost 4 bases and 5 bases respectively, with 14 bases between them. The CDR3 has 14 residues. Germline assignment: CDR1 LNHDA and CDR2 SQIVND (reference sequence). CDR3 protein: CASSTNPGRTEAFF. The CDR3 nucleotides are TGTGCCAGTAGTACCAACCCAGGGAGGACTGAAGCTTTCTTT.

The CDR3 is CASTLKGQTSGANVLTF. DNA for the CDR3: TGTGCCAGTACCCTGAAAGGACAAACCTCTGGGGCCAACGTCCTGACTTTC. The V gene is TRBV19, the J gene TRBJ2-6, with D possibly TRBD1 on 5 matching bases. The CDR3 extends over 17 amino acids. V dropped 7 bases and J dropped 0 bases, with 16 bases sitting between them. The V gene's germline CDR1 is LNHDA and CDR2 SQIVND (reference sequence).

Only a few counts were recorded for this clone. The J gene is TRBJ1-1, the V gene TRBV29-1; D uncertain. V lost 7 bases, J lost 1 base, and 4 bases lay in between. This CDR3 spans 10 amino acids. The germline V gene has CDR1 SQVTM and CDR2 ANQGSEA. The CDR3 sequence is CSARNTEAFF. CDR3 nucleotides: TGCAGCGCCAGGAACACTGAAGCTTTCTTT.

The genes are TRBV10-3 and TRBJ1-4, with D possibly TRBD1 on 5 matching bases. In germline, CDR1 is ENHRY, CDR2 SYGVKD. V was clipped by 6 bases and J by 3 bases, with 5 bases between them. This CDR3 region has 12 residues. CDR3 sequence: CAIRGANEKLFF. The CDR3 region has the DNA TGTGCCATCAGAGGGGCTAATGAAAAACTGTTTTTT.